The next 2 T cell receptor beta chains were all read from a single sample in a study of early T cells in non-severe SARS-CoV-2 infection. TCRdb re-called the 5' RACE reads through MiXCR, storing one row per CDR3 protein. The sample records under 70,000 distinct CDR3 sequences, approximately 12% being singletons. The specimen was whole blood. The receptor source for this set is an adult who was a healthcare worker with PCR-confirmed SARS-CoV-2 infection or an uninfected control (not recorded which).

The chain couples TRBV20-1 to TRBJ2-5; TRBD1 agrees at 7 bases. Germline CDR1 DFQATT, CDR2 SNEGSKA (reference sequence). V shed 4 bases and J 4 bases; nucleotides not matched to a gene: 15. The length of the CDR3 is 16 residues. DNA for the CDR3: TGCAGTGCTACCAAAGGGTCCTCGACAGGGTCAGAGACCCAGTACTTC. Its protein is CSATKGSSTGSETQYF.

Many counts were recorded for this clonotype. J is TRBJ1-2 and V is TRBV30, with TRBD1 matching over 7 bases. Trimming took 0 bases from V and 6 from J; bases not matched to a gene: 4. This CDR3 is built from 13 residues. Germline CDR1 reads GTSNPN; CDR2 reads SVGIG (reference sequence). This CDR3 reads CAWSVQGIHGYTF. CDR3 DNA sequence: TGTGCCTGGAGTGTACAGGGGATTCATGGCTACACCTTC.